This TCR beta chain originates from a study of control samples from healthy donors and cancer patients. Measured with immunoSEQ multiplex PCR; TCRdb has only the in-frame clones, and not every one. The data hold about 98,000 clones, with 79% observed a single time. Sequencing used blood. This TCR derives from a woman aged 25 to 39 in good health.

Written as DNA, the CDR3 is TGTGCCAGCAGTCAACTTGGACTAGCGGGGCACACCGGGGAGCTGTTTTTT. The encoded protein is CASSQLGLAGHTGELFF. The V and J genes are TRBV6-6 and TRBJ2-2; 12 bases agree with TRBD2. This CDR3 is 17 amino acids long. Losses at the gene ends were 5 bases for V and 3 bases for J; bases not matched to a gene: 7. Germline values: CDR1 MNHNY, CDR2 SVGAGI (reference sequence).